One sample yielded the 14 T cell receptor beta chains listed below, sequenced in a study of naive and memory T cell subsets. Study-wide results and caveats: Naive repertoires, especially CD8, held a few larger clonotypes, possibly memory cells re-expressing CD45RA.

These receptors are not linked to any known antigen. Two oligonucleotides, mixed equimolar, formed the beta constant-region primer covering TRBC1 and TRBC2. Four rounds of PCR amplified the ligated cDNA using nested alpha and beta constant-region primers plus SP2. TCRdb itself ran the UMI-ligation and nested PCR reads through MiXCR, one entry per CDR3 protein. This table holds over 80,000 distinct CDR3 sequences, over 9% found once. Sequencing was done on a sample of naive CD4+ T cells from blood. The receptors were gathered from a human donor in good health.

This clonotype was recorded many times. The V gene is TRBV6-9, the J gene TRBJ2-7; the D gene is possibly TRBD1 (5 bases). The CDR3 spans 15 residues. V gave up 5 bases and J gave up 5 bases, with 19 bases separating them. Germline CDR1 is MNHGY and CDR2 is SVAAGI. The CDR3 DNA is TGTGCCAGCAGTCCTCATCCCCAGGGTTTGCACGAGCAGTACTTC. Residues: CASSPHPQGLHEQYF.

This clonotype was found a few times. The chain is built from TRBV7-2 and TRBJ1-1, with D hard to call. Germline assignment: CDR1 SGHTA and CDR2 FQGNSA. The V and J ends lost 1 base and 2 bases respectively, with 8 bases between them. The CDR3 is 14 residues long. CDR3 coding DNA: TGTGCCAGCAGCTTAGTTCACCAAAACACTGAAGCTTTCTTT. It specifies CASSLVHQNTEAFF.

This clonotype showed up many times. The chain links TRBV6-6 to TRBJ2-5; 13 bases agree with TRBD2. From germline, CDR1 is MNHNY and CDR2 SVGAGI (reference sequence). Trimming removed 10 bases from V and 5 bases from J; junction bases left unmatched: 16. The CDR3 has 17 residues. CDR3 sequence (DNA): TGTGCCACCCACCCCGGGAGGACTAGCGGGGGACTTGAGACCCAGTACTTC. Encoded protein: CATHPGRTSGGLETQYF.

CDR3 amino acids: CSVEARTSGSYEQYF. DNA for the CDR3: TGCAGCGTTGAGGCCCGGACTAGCGGTTCCTACGAGCAGTACTTC. This sequence joins TRBV29-1 and TRBJ2-7; 10 nucleotides align to TRBD2. The germline V gene encodes CDR1 SQVTM and CDR2 ANQGSEA. This CDR3 has 15 amino acids. After removal of 3 bases from V and 1 base from J, the junction contained 6 bases not matched to a gene.

This chain connects TRBV6-5 to TRBJ2-1; 7 nucleotides agree with TRBD1. CDR1 and CDR2 (germline): MNHEY, SVGAGI. This CDR3 comprises 15 residues. Trimming at V came to 6 bases and at J to 3 bases, leaving 8 bases not matched to a gene. The CDR3, as DNA: TGTGCCAGCAGATTGACAGGGTCAAACTACAATGAGCAGTTCTTC. Translation gives CASRLTGSNYNEQFF.

Many counts were recorded for this clonotype. The chain links TRBV7-2 to TRBJ2-3; a weak D match, TRBD2 (5 bases). CDR3 length: 12 residues. CDR1 and CDR2 (germline): SGHTA, FQGNSA. The V end lost 1 base, the J end lost 6 bases, and 5 bases lay between the germline ends. The DNA for the CDR3 is TGTGCCAGCAGCTTAGTAGCGGATACGCAGTATTTT. Translation: CASSLVADTQYF.

The table lists this clonotype with many counts. The genes are TRBV4-3 and TRBJ1-3, with D possibly matching TRBD1 (6 bases). The CDR3 covers 14 residues. The germline CDR1 and CDR2 sequences are LGHNA and YSLEER. Trimming took 3 bases from V and 3 from J, leaving 9 bases between them. CDR3 sequence reads: CASSQGARGNTIYF. CDR3 DNA sequence: TGCGCCAGCAGCCAGGGGGCGCGTGGAAACACCATATATTTT.

V and J are TRBV3-1 and TRBJ2-3; TRBD2 aligns across 7 bases. This CDR3 is built from 16 residues. With V trimmed by 5 bases and J by 0 bases, 8 bases remained unmatched. Germline CDR1 reads LGHDT; CDR2 reads YNNKEL (reference sequence). The CDR3 region is CASSSQAGLSTDTQYF. Written as DNA, the CDR3 is TGTGCCAGCAGCTCCCAAGCGGGACTCAGCACAGATACGCAGTATTTT.

This clonotype turned up a few times. J is TRBJ1-1 and V is TRBV29-1; D perhaps matches TRBD1 (6 bases). Per the germline V gene, CDR1 is SQVTM and CDR2 is ANQGSEA. The CDR3 contains 12 residues. The V gene lost 7 bases and the J gene lost 3 bases, with 12 bases spanning the gap. The CDR3 DNA reads as TGCAGCGGAGGGGGTCTGCACACTGAAGCTTTCTTT. This codes for CSGGGLHTEAFF. The full variable domain, with the rest looked up from reference TRBV29-1 and TRBJ1-1, is SAVISQKPSRDICQRGTSLTIQCQVDSQVTMMFWYRQQPGQSLTLIATANQGSEATYESGFVIDKFPISRPNLTFSTLTVSNMSPEDSSIYLCSGGGLHTEAFFGQGTRLTVV.

This clonotype was counted ten times or more. V is TRBV10-3 and J is TRBJ2-1; 9 nucleotides line up with TRBD1. This CDR3 is built from 15 residues. The V gene's germline CDR1 is ENHRY and CDR2 SYGVKD. Losses at the gene ends were 7 bases for V and 9 bases for J; bases not matched to a gene: 13. Here the CDR3 DNA reads TGTGCCATCAATAAGGGACAGGGATCTAGTTCTGAGCAGTTCTTC. Translating gives CAINKGQGSSSEQFF.

The genes are TRBV12-3 or TRBV12-4 and TRBJ2-1; 9 bases agree with TRBD2. This CDR3 has 16 amino acids. V lost 0 bases and J lost 7; bases outside the gene matches: 7. The CDR3 DNA reads TGTGCCAGCAGTTTAGCGCCAGCGGGAGGTCTGAATGAGCAGTTCTTC. This sequence encodes CASSLAPAGGLNEQFF.

Only a few counts were recorded for this clonotype. This chain uses TRBV20-1 with TRBJ2-5; either TRBD1 or TRBD2 may supply D (5 bases each). The CDR3 runs 14 residues. CDR1 is DFQATT, CDR2 SNEGSKA, per germline (reference sequence). V was shortened by 3 bases and J by 3 bases, with 14 bases between the two germline ends. CDR3 nucleotides: TGCAGTGCTAGCGTACTGGGACCCGAAGAGACCCAGTACTTC. As protein: CSASVLGPEETQYF.

This clonotype showed up just a few times. This sequence joins TRBV3-1 and TRBJ2-7; 10 bases agree with TRBD2. The germline gives CDR1 LGHDT, CDR2 YNNKEL (reference sequence). This CDR3 is 16 amino acids long. Trimming at V came to 0 bases and at J to 4 bases, leaving 6 bases not matched to a gene. The DNA for the CDR3 is TGTGCCAGCAGCCAAGATCCGAGCGGGAGGGCGTACGAGCAGTACTTC. This sequence encodes CASSQDPSGRAYEQYF.

The rearrangement joins TRBV20-1 to TRBJ2-7; 8 nucleotides agree with TRBD1. Trimming cost V 6 bases and J 2 bases; bases outside gene matches: 12. This CDR3 has 15 residues. Germline V gene sequence: CDR1 DFQATT, CDR2 SNEGSKA (reference sequence). The CDR3 DNA follows: TGCAGTGCCAGGAGAGGGGACAGGCAAACCTACGAGCAGTACTTC. It yields the protein CSARRGDRQTYEQYF.